A selection of T cell receptor beta chains follows, all from one sample in a study of T cell responses to AZD1222 COVID-19 vaccine. Assay: immunoSEQ multiplex PCR; the TCRdb copy retains only in-frame clones and omits some. The sample includes 100,000 or so clones, about 87% seen only once; the top ten take 3% to 3.5%. The sample consisted of peripheral blood, taken on day 0 of AZD1222 vaccination. The source is an adult in good health. The CDR3 runs from the conserved cysteine through the conserved F or W. Fields, in order: J gene, D gene, V gene, CDR3 DNA, CDR3 protein. D genes are given only for firm matches.

j_call: TRBJ1-2
d_call: -
v_call: TRBV6-5
cdr3_nt: TGTGCCAGCACCTCGAACAGGGTTCTCGACTATGGCTACACCTTC
cdr3_aa: CASTSNRVLDYGYTF

j_call: TRBJ1-1
d_call: -
v_call: TRBV12-3/TRBV12-4
cdr3_nt: TGTGCCAGCAGTTTAGGCCAGCTCACTGAAGCTTTCTTT
cdr3_aa: CASSLGQLTEAFF

j_call: TRBJ1-5
d_call: -
v_call: TRBV24-1
cdr3_nt: TGTGCCACACAAAAGGCCCAGGGGCAACCCAATCAGCCCCAGCATTTT
cdr3_aa: CATQKAQGQPNQPQHF

j_call: TRBJ1-4
d_call: -
v_call: TRBV28
cdr3_nt: TGTGCCAGCAGCTACGGCGGGAAGGAAAAACTGTTTTTT
cdr3_aa: CASSYGGKEKLFF

j_call: TRBJ2-7
d_call: -
v_call: TRBV6-2/TRBV6-3
cdr3_nt: TGTGCCAGCAGTTACTTGGGTCGGACCTACGAGCAGTACTTC
cdr3_aa: CASSYLGRTYEQYF

j_call: TRBJ1-5
d_call: -
v_call: TRBV19
cdr3_nt: TGTGCCAGTAGAAAAACAGGATCCAATCAGCCCCAGCATTTT
cdr3_aa: CASRKTGSNQPQHF

j_call: TRBJ1-2
d_call: -
v_call: TRBV28
cdr3_nt: TGTGCCAGCAGTTTAATAGGGTTCGGCTACACCTTC
cdr3_aa: CASSLIGFGYTF

j_call: TRBJ2-7
d_call: TRBD2
v_call: TRBV29-1
cdr3_nt: TGCAGCGTTGGGGAGGCGGGGGGGTCCTACGAGCAGTACTTC
cdr3_aa: CSVGEAGGSYEQYF

j_call: TRBJ2-2
d_call: -
v_call: TRBV19
cdr3_nt: TGTGCCAGTAGTAATCCCAACACCGGGGAGCTGTTTTTT
cdr3_aa: CASSNPNTGELFF

j_call: TRBJ1-2
d_call: -
v_call: TRBV28
cdr3_nt: TGTGCCAGCAGTGCGACAGTGCTCTATGGCTACACCTTC
cdr3_aa: CASSATVLYGYTF

j_call: TRBJ1-4
d_call: -
v_call: TRBV4-3
cdr3_nt: TGCGCCAGCAGCCAAGGTGCAACTAATGAAAAACTGTTTTTT
cdr3_aa: CASSQGATNEKLFF

j_call: TRBJ1-2
d_call: -
v_call: TRBV7-2
cdr3_nt: TGTGCCAGCAGCTCAACAGGTTATGGCTACACCTTC
cdr3_aa: CASSSTGYGYTF

j_call: TRBJ2-5
d_call: TRBD2
v_call: TRBV6-5
cdr3_nt: TGTGCCAGCAGTTTATCGGGGAGGGTCCAAGAGACCCAGTACTTC
cdr3_aa: CASSLSGRVQETQYF

j_call: TRBJ2-1
d_call: TRBD2
v_call: TRBV18
cdr3_nt: TGTGCCAGCTCACCGAAAACTAGCGGGGGTTACAATGAGCAGTTCTTC
cdr3_aa: CASSPKTSGGYNEQFF

j_call: TRBJ1-2
d_call: TRBD1
v_call: TRBV6-6
cdr3_nt: TGTGCCAGCAGACGAACCGACAGGGGGTTACTTCGTGTTAACTATGGCTACACCTTC
cdr3_aa: CASRRTDRGLLRVNYGYTF